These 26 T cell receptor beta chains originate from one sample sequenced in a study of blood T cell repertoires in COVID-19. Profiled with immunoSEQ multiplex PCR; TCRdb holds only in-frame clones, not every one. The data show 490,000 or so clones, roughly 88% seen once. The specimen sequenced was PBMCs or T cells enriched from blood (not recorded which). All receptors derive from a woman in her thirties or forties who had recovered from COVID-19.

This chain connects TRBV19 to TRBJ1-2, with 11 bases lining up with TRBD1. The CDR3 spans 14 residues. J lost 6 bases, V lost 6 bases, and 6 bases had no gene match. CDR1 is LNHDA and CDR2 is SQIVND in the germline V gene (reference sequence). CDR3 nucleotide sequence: TGTGCCAGTAGACAGGACAGGGGGCGAAATGGCTACACCTTC. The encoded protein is CASRQDRGRNGYTF. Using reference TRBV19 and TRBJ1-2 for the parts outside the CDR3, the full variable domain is DGGITQSPKYLFRKEGQNVTLSCEQNLNHDAMYWYRQDPGQGLRLIYYSQIVNDFQKGDIAEGYSVSREKKESFPLTVTSAQKNPTAFYLCASRQDRGRNGYTFGSGTRLTVV.

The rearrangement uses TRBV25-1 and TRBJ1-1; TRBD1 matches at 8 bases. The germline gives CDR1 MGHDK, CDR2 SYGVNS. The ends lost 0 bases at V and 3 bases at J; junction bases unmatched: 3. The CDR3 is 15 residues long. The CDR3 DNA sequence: TGTGCCAGCAGTGAATACGGGACAGGTTACACTGAAGCTTTCTTT. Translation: CASSEYGTGYTEAFF.

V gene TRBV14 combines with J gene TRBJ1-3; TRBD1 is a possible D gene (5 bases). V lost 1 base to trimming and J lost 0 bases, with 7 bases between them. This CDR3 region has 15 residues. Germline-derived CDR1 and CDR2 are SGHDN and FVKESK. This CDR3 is CASSQGDFSGNTIYF. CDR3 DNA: TGTGCCAGCAGCCAAGGGGACTTCTCTGGAAACACCATATATTTT.

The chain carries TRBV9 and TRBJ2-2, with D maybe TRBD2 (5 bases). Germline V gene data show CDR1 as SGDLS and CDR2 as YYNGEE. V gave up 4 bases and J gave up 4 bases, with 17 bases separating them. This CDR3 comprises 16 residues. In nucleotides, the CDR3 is TGTGCCAGCAGCCCCCGCAGGACTGTTGTCACCGGGGAGCTGTTTTTT. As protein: CASSPRRTVVTGELFF.

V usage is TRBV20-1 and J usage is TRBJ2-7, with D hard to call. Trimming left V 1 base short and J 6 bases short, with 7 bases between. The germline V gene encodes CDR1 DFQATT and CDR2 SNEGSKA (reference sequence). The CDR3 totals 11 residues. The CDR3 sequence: CSARAQSEQYF. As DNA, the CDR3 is TGCAGTGCTAGAGCCCAATCCGAGCAGTACTTC.

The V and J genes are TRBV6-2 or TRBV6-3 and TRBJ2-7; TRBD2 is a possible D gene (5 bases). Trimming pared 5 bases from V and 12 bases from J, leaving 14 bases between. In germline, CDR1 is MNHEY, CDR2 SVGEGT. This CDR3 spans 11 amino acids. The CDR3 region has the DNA TGTGCCAGCAGTGGCCGGGGTTTCGTGTACTTC. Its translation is CASSGRGFVYF.

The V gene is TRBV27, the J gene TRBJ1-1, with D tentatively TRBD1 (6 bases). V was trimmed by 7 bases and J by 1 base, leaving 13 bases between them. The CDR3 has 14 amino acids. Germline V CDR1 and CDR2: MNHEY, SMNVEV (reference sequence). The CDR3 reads CASKNPQGNTEAFF. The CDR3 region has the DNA TGTGCCAGCAAAAACCCACAGGGGAACACTGAAGCTTTCTTT.

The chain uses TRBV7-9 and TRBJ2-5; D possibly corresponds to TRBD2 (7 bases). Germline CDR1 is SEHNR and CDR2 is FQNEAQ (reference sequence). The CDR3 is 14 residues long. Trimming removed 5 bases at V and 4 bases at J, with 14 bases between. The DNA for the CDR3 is TGTGCCAGCAGCGTAACAGGGAGGGGAGAGACCCAGTACTTC. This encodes CASSVTGRGETQYF. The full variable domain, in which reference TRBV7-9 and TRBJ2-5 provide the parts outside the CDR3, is DTGVSQNPRHKITKRGQNVTFRCDPISEHNRLYWYRQTLGQGPEFLTYFQNEAQLEKSRLLSDRFSAERPKGSFSTLEIQRTEQGDSAMYLCASSVTGRGETQYFGPGTRLLVL.

DNA for the CDR3: TGTGCCAGCAGCCAACAGGGGGCATATGGCTATGGCTACACCTTC. As protein: CASSQQGAYGYGYTF. The V gene is TRBV3-1 (or the pseudogene TRBV3-2), the J gene TRBJ1-2, with TRBD1 identical over 8 bases. Germline V gene sequence: CDR1 LGHDT, CDR2 YNNKEL (reference sequence). V was pared by 2 bases and J by 4 bases, with 6 bases of the junction left unmatched. The CDR3 runs 15 residues.

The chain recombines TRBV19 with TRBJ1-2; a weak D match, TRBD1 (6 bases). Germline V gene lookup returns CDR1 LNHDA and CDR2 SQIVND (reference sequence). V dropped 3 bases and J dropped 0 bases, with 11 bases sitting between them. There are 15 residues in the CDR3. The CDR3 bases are TGTGCCAGTAGTATCTGGGACACACCTAACTATGGCTACACCTTC. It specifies CASSIWDTPNYGYTF.

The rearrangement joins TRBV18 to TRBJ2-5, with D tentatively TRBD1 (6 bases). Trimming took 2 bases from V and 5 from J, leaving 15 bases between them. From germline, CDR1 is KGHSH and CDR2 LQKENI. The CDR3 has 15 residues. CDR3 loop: CASSPGMGAWETQYF. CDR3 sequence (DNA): TGTGCCAGCTCACCAGGGATGGGGGCGTGGGAGACCCAGTACTTC.

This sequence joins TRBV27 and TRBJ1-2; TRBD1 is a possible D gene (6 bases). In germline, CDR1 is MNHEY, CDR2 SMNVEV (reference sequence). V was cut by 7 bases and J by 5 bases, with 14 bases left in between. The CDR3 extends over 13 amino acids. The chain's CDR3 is CASKYRQEYGYTF. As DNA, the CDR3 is TGTGCCAGCAAGTACAGACAGGAGTATGGCTACACCTTC.

CDR3 residues: CASSDRGRDNEKLFF. CDR3 nucleotides: TGTGCCAGCAGTGACAGAGGGAGAGACAATGAAAAACTGTTTTTT. This chain links TRBV6-1 with TRBJ1-4; D not certain. Germline CDR1 MNHNS, CDR2 SASEGT. There are 15 residues in the CDR3. V lost 3 bases to trimming and J lost 5 bases, with 13 bases between them.

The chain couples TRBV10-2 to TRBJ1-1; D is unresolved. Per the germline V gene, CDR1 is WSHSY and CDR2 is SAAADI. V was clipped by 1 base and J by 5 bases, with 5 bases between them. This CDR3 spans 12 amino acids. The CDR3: CASSEWRTEAFF. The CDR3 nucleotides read TGCGCCAGCAGTGAGTGGAGGACTGAAGCTTTCTTT.

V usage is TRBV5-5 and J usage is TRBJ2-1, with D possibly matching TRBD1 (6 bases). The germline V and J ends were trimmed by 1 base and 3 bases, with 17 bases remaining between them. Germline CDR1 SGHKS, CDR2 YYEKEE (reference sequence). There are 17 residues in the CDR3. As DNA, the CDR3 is TGTGCCAGCAGCTTGCGTAGGGGACAAACTTACTACAATGAGCAGTTCTTC. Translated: CASSLRRGQTYYNEQFF. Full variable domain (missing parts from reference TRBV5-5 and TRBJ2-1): DAGVTQSPTHLIKTRGQQVTLRCSPISGHKSVSWYQQVLGQGPQFIFQYYEKEERGRGNFPDRFSARQFPNYSSELNVNALLLGDSALYLCASSLRRGQTYYNEQFFGPGTRLTVL.

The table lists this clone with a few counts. CDR3: CASSLAGSTGELFF. Written as DNA, the CDR3 is TGTGCCAGCAGCTTAGCTGGGAGTACCGGGGAGCTGTTTTTT. The rearrangement links TRBV7-9 to TRBJ2-2; maybe TRBD2 (5 bases). The CDR3 runs to 14 residues. Per germline, CDR1 SEHNR and CDR2 FQNEAQ (reference sequence). Trimming removed 0 bases at V and 5 bases at J, with 7 bases between.

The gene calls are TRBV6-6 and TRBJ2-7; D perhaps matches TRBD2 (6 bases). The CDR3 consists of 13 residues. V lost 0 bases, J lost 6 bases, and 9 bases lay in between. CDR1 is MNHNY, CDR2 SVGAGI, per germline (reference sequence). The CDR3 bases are TGTGCCAGCAGTTACTCGGGGGAGGCCGAGCAGTACTTC. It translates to CASSYSGEAEQYF.

DNA for the CDR3: TGTGCCAGCTCACGAATGGGGTGGACTAGCGGGACCTACACCGGGGAGCTGTTTTTT. It specifies CASSRMGWTSGTYTGELFF. V gene TRBV18 combines with J gene TRBJ2-2, with 12 positions matching TRBD2. The V segment lost 4 bases and the J segment 3 bases; nucleotides outside the gene matches: 12. The CDR3 sequence is 19 residues long. The germline gives CDR1 KGHSH, CDR2 LQKENI.

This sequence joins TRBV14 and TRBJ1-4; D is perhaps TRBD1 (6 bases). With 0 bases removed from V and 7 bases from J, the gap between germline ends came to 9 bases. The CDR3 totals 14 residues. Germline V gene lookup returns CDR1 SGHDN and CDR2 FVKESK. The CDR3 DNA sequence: TGTGCCAGCAGCCAAGACAGGGGAATTGAAAAACTGTTTTTT. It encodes CASSQDRGIEKLFF.

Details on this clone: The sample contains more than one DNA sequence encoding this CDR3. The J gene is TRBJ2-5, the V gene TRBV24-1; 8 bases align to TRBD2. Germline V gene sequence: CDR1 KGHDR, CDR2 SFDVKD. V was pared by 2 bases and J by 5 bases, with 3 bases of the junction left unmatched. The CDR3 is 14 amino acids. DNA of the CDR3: TGTGCCACCAGTGATTCGGGGACTAGTGAGACCCAGTACTTC. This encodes CATSDSGTSETQYF.

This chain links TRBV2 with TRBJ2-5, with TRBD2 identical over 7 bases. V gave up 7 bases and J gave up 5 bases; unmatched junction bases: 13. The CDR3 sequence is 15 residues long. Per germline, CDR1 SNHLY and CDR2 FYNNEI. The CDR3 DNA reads TGTGCCAGCACTAGAACTAGCGCGCAAGTGGAGACCCAGTACTTC. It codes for CASTRTSAQVETQYF. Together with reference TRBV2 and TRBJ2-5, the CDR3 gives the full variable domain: EPEVTQTPSHQVTQMGQEVILRCVPISNHLYFYWYRQILGQKVEFLVSFYNNEISEKSEIFDDQFSVERPDGSNFTLKIRSTKLEDSAMYFCASTRTSAQVETQYFGPGTRLLVL.

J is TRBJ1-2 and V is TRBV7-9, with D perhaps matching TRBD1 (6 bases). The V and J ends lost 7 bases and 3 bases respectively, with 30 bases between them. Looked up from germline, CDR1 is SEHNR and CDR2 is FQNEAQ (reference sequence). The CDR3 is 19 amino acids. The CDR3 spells CASTTPHSHGGQTYYGYTF. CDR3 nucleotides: TGTGCCAGCACTACACCCCACAGTCACGGGGGGCAAACCTACTATGGCTACACCTTC.

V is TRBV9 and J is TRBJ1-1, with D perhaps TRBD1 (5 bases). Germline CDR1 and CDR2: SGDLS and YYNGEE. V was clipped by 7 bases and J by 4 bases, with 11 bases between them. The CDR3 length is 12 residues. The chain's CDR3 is CASSRGGTEAFF. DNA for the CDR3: TGTGCCAGCTCCCGGGGGGGCACTGAAGCTTTCTTT. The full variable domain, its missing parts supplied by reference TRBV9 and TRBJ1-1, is DSGVTQTPKHLITATGQRVTLRCSPRSGDLSVYWYQQSLDQGLQFLIQYYNGEERAKGNILERFSAQQFPDLHSELNLSSLELGDSALYFCASSRGGTEAFFGQGTRLTVV.

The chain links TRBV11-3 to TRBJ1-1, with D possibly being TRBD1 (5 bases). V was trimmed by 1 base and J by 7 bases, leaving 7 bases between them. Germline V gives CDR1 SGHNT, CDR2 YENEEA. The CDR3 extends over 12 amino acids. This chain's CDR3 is CASSLGGDEAFF. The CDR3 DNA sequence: TGTGCCAGCAGCTTAGGGGGGGATGAAGCTTTCTTT.

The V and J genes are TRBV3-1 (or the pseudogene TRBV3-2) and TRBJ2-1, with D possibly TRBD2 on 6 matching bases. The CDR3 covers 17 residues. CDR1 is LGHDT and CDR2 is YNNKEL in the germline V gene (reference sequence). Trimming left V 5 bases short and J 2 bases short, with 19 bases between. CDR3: CASSYSRDFRTYNEQFF. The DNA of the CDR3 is TGTGCCAGCAGCTACAGCCGGGACTTTCGGACCTACAATGAGCAGTTCTTC.

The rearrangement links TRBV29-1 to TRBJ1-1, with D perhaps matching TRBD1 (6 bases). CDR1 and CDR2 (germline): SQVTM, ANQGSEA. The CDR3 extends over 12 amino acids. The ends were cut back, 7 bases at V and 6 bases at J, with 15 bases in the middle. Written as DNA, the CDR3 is TGCAGCGCCGCCCGGGGGGGCCCTGAAGCTTTCTTT. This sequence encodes CSAARGGPEAFF.